The 26 T cell receptor beta chains below come from one sample, sequenced in a study of T cell clonality in common variable immunodeficiency (dated by TCRdb to about 2015). Library preparation was by the immunoSEQ multiplex PCR assay. TCRdb re-hosts the immuneACCESS table, in-frame sequences only. Its copies lack some clones; in the studies checked, an unresolved V gene accounts for under half of them, and the cause for the rest is not known. This sample was tabulated with about 60,000 clones, among which there are no singletons. The top ten constitute under 2% of the sample. The source material was peripheral blood mononuclear cells. All receptors derive from a person aged 18 to 69 in good health.

This clone was seen many times. The read is 3 residues too short to cover the CDR3 end, so that end is filled in from the germline J gene. The chain has TRBV20-1 and TRBJ2-7, with 9 bases that match TRBD2. Germline CDR1 and CDR2: DFQATT and SNEGSKA (reference sequence). CDR3 length equals 14 residues. The V gene end was trimmed by 2 bases and the J gene end by 0 bases; junction bases not matched to a gene: 2. The chain's CDR3 is CSARLAGISYEQYF. CDR3 bases read: TGCAGTGCTAGACTAGCGGGAATCTCCTACGAG.

This clone appeared many times. The CDR3 end falls 3 residues outside the read, so it is completed with the germline J gene. V usage is TRBV28 and J usage is TRBJ2-1; D remains unclear. The CDR3 contains 13 residues. Trimming shortened V by 3 bases and J by 6 bases, and 9 bases separated the two germline ends. Per germline, CDR1 MDHEN and CDR2 SYDVKM. The CDR3 DNA, read in part, is TGTGCCAGCAGTTTTGGGCTACTCAATGAG. The encoded protein is CASSFGLLNE. The full CDR3 protein reads CASSFGLLNEQFF.

The table lists this clone with many counts. The sequenced fragment ends 3 residues before the CDR3 boundary, so the rest is inferred from the germline J gene. This rearrangement joins TRBV15 to TRBJ2-7; 9 nucleotides match TRBD1. Trimming removed 4 bases from V and 0 bases from J; junction bases left unmatched: 1. Germline V gene sequence: CDR1 LNHNV, CDR2 YYDKDF (reference sequence). The CDR3 sequence is 14 residues long. CDR3 bases read: TGTGCCACCAGCACGGACAGGGGCTCCTACGAG. Protein: CATSTDRGSYE. The full CDR3 sequence reads CATSTDRGSYEQYF.

The sample holds many counts of this clone. The read finishes 3 residues shy of the CDR3 end, and the germline J gene is used to complete it. The chain is built from TRBV20-1 and TRBJ2-7; D is possibly TRBD1 or TRBD2 (5 bases each). The ends were cut back, 4 bases at V and 2 bases at J, with 18 bases in the middle. Germline CDR1 DFQATT, CDR2 SNEGSKA (reference sequence). CDR3 length: 15 amino acids. The CDR3 here is CSAKAPRGVPYEQYF. The sequenced CDR3 bases are TGCAGTGCTAAAGCCCCCCGAGGGGTCCCCTACGAG.

This clone was picked up many times. CDR3: CASSSVGGRNTEAFF. The part of the CDR3 DNA that was read is TGTGCCAGCAGCTCGGTGGGGGGACGGAACACTGAA. V usage is TRBV5-6 and J usage is TRBJ1-1, with D possibly matching TRBD1 (5 bases). The read comes to an end 3 residues before the CDR3 does, leaving the germline J gene to fill in the end. Trimming removed 3 bases from V and 1 base from J, with 13 bases in between. This CDR3 has 15 amino acids. Germline CDR1 and CDR2: SGHDT and YYEEEE. Full variable domain (outside the CDR3, taken from reference TRBV5-6 and TRBJ1-1): DAGVTQSPTHLIKTRGQQVTLRCSPKSGHDTVSWYQQALGQGPQFIFQYYEEEERQRGNFPDRFSGHQFPNYSSELNVNALLLGDSALYLCASSSVGGRNTEAFFGQGTRLTVV.

Ten or more counts support this clone. The read terminates 3 residues before the CDR3 end, so the remaining end is supplied by the germline J gene. This chain joins TRBV20-1 and TRBJ1-4; D gene uncertain. This CDR3 has 12 residues. Trimming removed 7 bases from V and 3 bases from J, with 9 bases in between. Germline V gene data show CDR1 as DFQATT and CDR2 as SNEGSKA (reference sequence). CDR3 DNA (partial): TGCAGTGTAATTAAGGCTAATGAAAAA. Its translation: CSVIKANEK. The complete CDR3 reads CSVIKANEKLFF.

This clone came up many times. Read data end 3 residues before the CDR3 end; the end is taken from the germline J gene. The rearrangement uses TRBV30 and TRBJ2-2; D not certain. Deletions cut 3 bases from V and 1 base from J, with 6 bases between. The CDR3 loop spans 13 amino acids. CDR1 GTSNPN and CDR2 SVGIG come from the germline V gene (reference sequence). CDR3 DNA, as far as it was read: TGTGCCTGGAGGGCCCAGAACACCGGGGAG. Protein sequence: CAWRAQNTGE. The CDR3, in full, reads CAWRAQNTGELFF. Complete variable domain (other parts from reference TRBV30 and TRBJ2-2): SQTIHQWPATLVQPVGSPLSLECTVEGTSNPNLYWYRQAAGRGLQLLFYSVGIGQISSEVPQNLSASRPQDRQFILSSKKLLLSDSGFYLCAWRAQNTGELFFGEGSRLTVL.

This clone came up many times. The CDR3 end lies 3 residues beyond the end of the read and is filled in from the germline J gene. This rearrangement joins TRBV7-2 to TRBJ2-1; 8 bases agree with TRBD1. V trimming: 5 bases; J trimming: 0 bases; junction bases outside the gene matches: 3. The germline V gene encodes CDR1 SGHTA and CDR2 FQGNSA. The CDR3 has 15 residues. The CDR3 reads CASSIQGGSYNEQFF. CDR3 bases read: TGTGCCAGCAGCATACAGGGGGGCTCCTACAATGAG.

There are a few counts of this clone. The sequence runs out 3 residues before the end of the CDR3; the remainder is reconstructed from the germline J gene. V and J are TRBV10-2 and TRBJ2-5, with D perhaps matching TRBD2 (5 bases). The CDR3 has 16 amino acids. Trimming stripped 6 bases from V and 4 bases from J, with 21 bases between. CDR1 and CDR2 from the germline V gene are WSHSY and SAAADI. The sequenced CDR3 bases are TGCGCCAGCAGCACACCAAAAACTAGGGTGGGAGAGACC. This encodes CASSTPKTRVGET. In full, the CDR3 is CASSTPKTRVGETQYF.

This clone was counted many times. The read finishes 3 residues shy of the CDR3 end, and the germline J gene is used to complete it. J is TRBJ1-3 and V is TRBV5-1; 10 nucleotides agree with TRBD1. V was pared by 4 bases and J by 0 bases, with 4 bases of the junction left unmatched. This CDR3 has 16 amino acids. Germline V gene sequence: CDR1 SGHRS, CDR2 YFSETQ. The CDR3 reads CASSGGQGNSGNTIYF. CDR3 DNA (partial): TGCGCCAGCAGCGGGGGACAGGGGAACTCTGGAAACACC. Complete variable domain (other parts from reference TRBV5-1 and TRBJ1-3): KAGVTQTPRYLIKTRGQQVTLSCSPISGHRSVSWYQQTPGQGLQFLFEYFSETQRNKGNFPGRFSGRQFSNSRSEMNVSTLELGDSALYLCASSGGQGNSGNTIYFGEGSWLTVV.

This clone has at least ten counts. Read coverage stops 3 residues before the CDR3 terminus; the germline J gene supplies the remainder. The chain is built from TRBV13 and TRBJ2-5, with a weak D call TRBD1 (5 bases). CDR3 length: 15 residues. V gave up 4 bases and J gave up 1 base, with 13 bases separating them. The germline V gene encodes CDR1 PRHDT and CDR2 FYEKMQ (reference sequence). CDR3 DNA (partial): TGTGCCAGCAGCTCATCCCGACAGACCCAAGAGACC. It encodes CASSSSRQTQET. From start to end, the CDR3 is CASSSSRQTQETQYF.

This clone appeared many times. The read finishes 3 residues shy of the CDR3 end, and the germline J gene is used to complete it. This chain joins TRBV18 and TRBJ2-7; 11 bases map to TRBD2. The CDR3 covers 15 residues. Germline CDR1 is KGHSH and CDR2 is LQKENI. The J segment lost 4 bases and the V segment lost 0 bases, leaving 2 bases of the junction unmatched. The CDR3 DNA, read in part, is TGTGCCAGCTCACCACCGGGACTAGCGGAATACGAG. It is translated as CASSPPGLAEYE. The full-length CDR3 reads as CASSPPGLAEYEQYF.

This clone was detected many times. The read falls 3 residues short of the CDR3 end, and the missing part is taken from the germline J gene. The J gene is TRBJ1-2, the V gene TRBV12-5; D ambiguous. The V and J ends lost 7 bases and 4 bases respectively, with 10 bases between them. This CDR3 has 12 residues. Germline CDR1 is LGHNT and CDR2 is FRNRAP. The sequenced part of the CDR3 DNA is TGTGCTAGTGTGGAACAGACCTATGGC. This sequence encodes CASVEQTYG. The CDR3 in its entirety is CASVEQTYGYTF.

The table lists this clone with many counts. The observed sequence ends 3 residues before the CDR3 terminus, with the missing tail filled in from the germline J gene. The chain combines TRBV6-2 or TRBV6-3 with TRBJ2-3; D perhaps matches TRBD2 (6 bases). V was pared by 8 bases and J by 0 bases, with 18 bases between. The CDR3 runs to 16 residues. Germline V CDR1 and CDR2: MNHEY, SVGEGT. The DNA read from the CDR3 is TGTGCCAGCCCCCCTGAGGTAGCGGTAAGCACAGATACG. This translates into CASPPEVAVSTDT. The CDR3 in full is CASPPEVAVSTDTQYF.

This clone occurred many times. The CDR3 end is not reached by the read, which stops 3 residues before it; the germline J gene fills it in. V gene TRBV20-1 combines with J gene TRBJ2-7, with 9 nucleotides matching TRBD2. V shed 5 bases and J 5 bases; nucleotides not matched to a gene: 19. CDR1 DFQATT and CDR2 SNEGSKA come from the germline V gene (reference sequence). There are 17 residues in the CDR3. This CDR3 reads CSAPGVSPAGGPNEQYF. The CDR3 DNA, read in part, is TGCAGTGCTCCGGGCGTATCCCCAGCGGGAGGCCCAAACGAG.

This clone was counted at least ten times. The read terminates 3 residues ahead of where the CDR3 ends, so the germline J gene completes it. The V and J genes are TRBV10-3 and TRBJ2-2; the D gene is possibly TRBD1 (5 bases). The CDR3 consists of 12 residues. Germline V gene data show CDR1 as ENHRY and CDR2 as SYGVKD. Between the trimmed V and J ends, which lost 10 bases and 6 bases, there was a span of 12 bases. The DNA read from the CDR3 is TGTGCCACCCTGACAGTCTCCGGGGAG. Translation gives CATLTVSGE. The complete CDR3 protein is CATLTVSGELFF.

The sample holds many counts of this clone. The read ends 3 residues shy of where the CDR3 ends; the end is completed using the germline J gene. The chain carries TRBV5-1 and TRBJ2-7, with D possibly TRBD1 on 6 matching bases. The CDR3 totals 14 residues. V dropped 4 bases and J dropped 0 bases, with 11 bases sitting between them. CDR1 SGHRS and CDR2 YFSETQ come from the germline V gene. The DNA read from the CDR3 is TGCGCCAGCAGCCCGGACAGATACTCCTACGAG. It encodes CASSPDRYSYE. The whole CDR3 protein reads CASSPDRYSYEQYF.

This clone was detected many times. The read finishes 3 residues shy of the CDR3 end, and the germline J gene is used to complete it. The chain is built from TRBV10-3 and TRBJ2-7, with 11 bases aligning to TRBD2. There are 14 residues in the CDR3. Trimming cost V 6 bases and J 3 bases; bases outside gene matches: 4. Germline V gene sequence: CDR1 ENHRY, CDR2 SYGVKD. CDR3 region: CAIRGTSGNYEQYF. The CDR3 DNA, read in part, is TGTGCCATCAGGGGGACTAGCGGAAACTACGAG.

This clone occurred many times. The read ends 3 residues early relative to the CDR3; the germline J gene fills the gap. This chain connects TRBV2 to TRBJ2-7; 7 bases are shared with TRBD2. Trimming removed 4 bases from V and 3 bases from J; junction bases left unmatched: 9. CDR3 length: 15 amino acids. Germline loops: CDR1 SNHLY, CDR2 FYNNEI. This chain's CDR3 is CASSGRSSGVYEQYF. CDR3 DNA (partial): TGTGCCAGCAGTGGTCGGTCTAGCGGAGTCTACGAG.

This clone has a count of ten or more. The observed sequence ends 3 residues before the CDR3 terminus, with the missing tail filled in from the germline J gene. The chain joins TRBV27 to TRBJ1-6; D not certain. V gave up 5 bases and J gave up 11 bases, with 16 bases separating them. The germline gives CDR1 MNHEY, CDR2 SMNVEV (reference sequence). The CDR3 consists of 14 residues. This chain's CDR3 is CASSPTSLLTPLHF. The sequenced CDR3 bases are TGTGCCAGCAGTCCGACTAGCTTGCTGACACCC.

With respect to this clone: The CDR3 is cut off 3 residues early in the read; its end comes from the germline J gene. This chain uses TRBV20-1 with TRBJ2-7, with a weak D call TRBD2 (6 bases). Germline loops: CDR1 DFQATT, CDR2 SNEGSKA (reference sequence). This CDR3 spans 15 amino acids. Deletions cut 0 bases from V and 0 bases from J, with 12 bases between. CDR3 region: CSARDGLSPSYEQYF. The CDR3 bases that were read are TGCAGTGCTAGAGATGGACTATCGCCCTCCTACGAG.

This clone was recorded at least ten times. Partial CDR3 DNA: TGTGCCAGCAGCGTGAGCGGGGATGGGAATGAG. Translated: CASSVSGDGNE. The CDR3 reads in full as CASSVSGDGNEQFF. J is TRBJ2-1 and V is TRBV9; 7 positions agree with TRBD2. The CDR3 goes on 3 residues after the read ends, and that part is filled in from the germline J gene. V dropped 2 bases and J dropped 7; count of bases not matched to a gene: 6. The germline CDR1 and CDR2 sequences are SGDLS and YYNGEE. CDR3 size: 14 residues.

This clone was observed a handful of times. Read coverage stops 3 residues before the CDR3 terminus; the germline J gene supplies the remainder. This sequence joins TRBV6-2 or TRBV6-3 and TRBJ2-7; the D call may be TRBD1 or TRBD2 (7 bases each). CDR3 length: 17 amino acids. Germline V CDR1 and CDR2: MNHEY, SVGEGT. V was trimmed by 2 bases and J by 0 bases, leaving 17 bases between them. The CDR3 region is CASSYEGGGKSSYEQYF. Partial CDR3 DNA: TGTGCCAGCAGTTACGAGGGAGGGGGCAAATCCTCCTACGAG.

This clone occurred many times. The read comes to an end 3 residues before the CDR3 does, leaving the germline J gene to fill in the end. The chain recombines TRBV7-9 with TRBJ2-2, with D possibly TRBD2 on 6 matching bases. This CDR3 region has 13 residues. CDR1 SEHNR and CDR2 FQNEAQ come from the germline V gene (reference sequence). Trimming took 3 bases from V and 5 from J, leaving 7 bases between them. The CDR3 sequence: CASSFGGTGELFF. The sequenced CDR3 bases are TGTGCCAGCAGCTTTGGGGGGACCGGGGAG.

At least ten counts were recorded for this clone. The read gets to within 3 residues of the CDR3 end, and the germline J gene fills in the rest. The genes are TRBV5-1 and TRBJ2-3; TRBD1 matches at 8 bases. Germline V lookup: CDR1 SGHRS, CDR2 YFSETQ. V shed 5 bases, J shed 2 bases, and the junction held 1 base outside the gene matches. The CDR3 spans 13 residues. CDR3 sequence: CASRTGVTDTQYF. Incomplete CDR3 DNA: TGCGCCAGCAGGACAGGGGTCACAGATACG.

This clone was recorded a few times. The sequence runs out 3 residues before the end of the CDR3; the remainder is reconstructed from the germline J gene. This chain joins TRBV7-2 and TRBJ1-2; 9 bases agree with TRBD1. V lost 4 bases to trimming and J lost 3 bases; unmatched junction nucleotides: 6. This CDR3 contains 15 residues. Per the germline V gene, CDR1 is SGHTA and CDR2 is FQGNSA. This chain's CDR3 is CASSWDRVSDYGYTF. CDR3 DNA (partial): TGTGCCAGCAGCTGGGACAGGGTGTCGGACTATGGC.